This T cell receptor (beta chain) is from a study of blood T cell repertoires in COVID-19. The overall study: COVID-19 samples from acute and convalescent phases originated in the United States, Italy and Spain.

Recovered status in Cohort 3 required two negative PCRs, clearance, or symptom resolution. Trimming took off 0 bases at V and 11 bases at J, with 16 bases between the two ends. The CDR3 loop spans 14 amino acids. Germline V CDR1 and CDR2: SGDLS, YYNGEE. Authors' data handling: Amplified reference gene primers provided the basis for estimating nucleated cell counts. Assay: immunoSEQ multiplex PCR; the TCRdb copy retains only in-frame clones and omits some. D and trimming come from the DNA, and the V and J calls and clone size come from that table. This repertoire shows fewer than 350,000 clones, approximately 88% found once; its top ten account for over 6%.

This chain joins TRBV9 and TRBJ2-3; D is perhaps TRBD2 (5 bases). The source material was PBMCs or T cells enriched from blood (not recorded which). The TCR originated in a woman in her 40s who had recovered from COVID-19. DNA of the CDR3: TGTGCCAGCAGCGTAGCTAGCAGATTTGAGGAGCAGTATTTT. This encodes CASSVASRFEEQYF.